Presented here are 32 T cell receptor beta chains from one specimen sequenced in a study of beta chain features in type 1 diabetes. Reverse transcribing all isolated RNA meant expressed TCRB transcripts were sequenced. The table came from immunoSEQ multiplex PCR; TCRdb's copy has only in-frame clones and leaves some out. The sample holds 120,000 to 150,000 clones, about 7.1% seen once. Sequenced sample: central memory CD4+ T cells from blood. The receptors stem from a woman aged 30 to 39 in good health.

This chain joins TRBV9 and TRBJ2-1; 10 bases map to TRBD2. CDR1 and CDR2 from the germline V gene are SGDLS and YYNGEE. Trimming at V came to 0 bases and at J to 2 bases, leaving 8 bases not matched to a gene. This CDR3 has 18 amino acids. CDR3 coding DNA: TGTGCCAGCAGCGTAGTCCCTCGGACTAGCGGAACCTACAATGAGCAGTTCTTC. It yields the protein CASSVVPRTSGTYNEQFF.

The chain links TRBV7-2 to TRBJ1-2; 7 bases map to TRBD1. The V and J ends lost 5 bases and 4 bases, in that order; junction bases with no gene match: 13. Germline CDR1 and CDR2: SGHTA and FQGNSA. The CDR3 runs to 16 residues. The CDR3 DNA sequence: TGTGCCAGCAGCCCCTACGACAGGGAAACAGGCTATGGCTACACCTTC. It specifies CASSPYDRETGYGYTF.

There are a few counts of this clone. This chain uses TRBV15 with TRBJ2-1; TRBD2 matches at 7 bases. CDR3 size: 14 residues. The junction had 5 bases not matched to a gene; V was cut back by 1 base and J by 8 bases. The germline gives CDR1 LNHNV, CDR2 YYDKDF (reference sequence). The CDR3 loop is CATSRVAGLYEQFF. The CDR3 region has the DNA TGTGCCACCAGCAGAGTAGCGGGTCTCTATGAGCAGTTCTTC.

This clone was found a few times. The chain employs TRBV9 and TRBJ2-1; 11 bases align to TRBD2. The germline V gene encodes CDR1 SGDLS and CDR2 YYNGEE. J gave up 7 bases and V 4 bases, and 10 bases lay outside the gene matches. This CDR3 contains 16 residues. CDR3 DNA: TGTGCCAGCAGCCCATTAGCGGGAGGGCCAGTGAATGAGCAGTTCTTC. Translated: CASSPLAGGPVNEQFF.

The chain is built from TRBV30 and TRBJ1-2; D is undetermined. The V end lost 2 bases, the J end lost 3 bases, and 13 bases lay between the germline ends. The CDR3 has 14 amino acids. Germline CDR1 and CDR2: GTSNPN and SVGIG (reference sequence). The DNA of the CDR3 is TGTGCCTGGAGTCTAACCTCAGGTGACTATGGCTACACCTTC. Residues: CAWSLTSGDYGYTF.

This clone was detected only a few times. V is TRBV5-1 and J is TRBJ2-5, with D possibly being TRBD2 (7 bases). Germline V CDR1 and CDR2: SGHRS, YFSETQ. V was shortened by 4 bases and J by 5 bases, with 15 bases between the two germline ends. This CDR3 region has 14 residues. CDR3 bases: TGCGCCAGCAGCGAGGGGGGGGCGGCGGAGACCCAGTACTTC. Translating gives CASSEGGAAETQYF. The full variable domain, with the rest looked up from reference TRBV5-1 and TRBJ2-5, is KAGVTQTPRYLIKTRGQQVTLSCSPISGHRSVSWYQQTPGQGLQFLFEYFSETQRNKGNFPGRFSGRQFSNSRSEMNVSTLELGDSALYLCASSEGGAAETQYFGPGTRLLVL.

This clone has only a few counts. The chain employs TRBV7-2 and TRBJ2-5, with 14 bases aligning to TRBD2. The CDR3 sequence is 16 residues long. CDR1 and CDR2 from the germline V gene are SGHTA and FQGNSA. The V gene end was trimmed by 2 bases and the J gene end by 5 bases; junction bases not matched to a gene: 4. The CDR3 sequence is CASSLQGLAGVETQYF. The CDR3 DNA follows: TGTGCCAGCAGCTTACAGGGACTAGCGGGGGTGGAGACCCAGTACTTC.

This clone was seen only a few times. V is TRBV30 and J is TRBJ1-2; D is unresolved. The V end lost 1 base, the J end lost 4 bases, and 7 bases lay between the germline ends. The CDR3 contains 12 residues. Germline CDR1 is GTSNPN and CDR2 is SVGIG (reference sequence). CDR3 protein: CAWSEQPYGYTF. CDR3 bases: TGTGCCTGGAGTGAACAGCCCTATGGCTACACCTTC. The variable domain in full, completed from reference TRBV30 and TRBJ1-2, reads SQTIHQWPATLVQPVGSPLSLECTVEGTSNPNLYWYRQAAGRGLQLLFYSVGIGQISSEVPQNLSASRPQDRQFILSSKKLLLSDSGFYLCAWSEQPYGYTFGSGTRLTVV.

This clone was seen a handful of times. V is TRBV6-6 and J is TRBJ2-5; D possibly corresponds to TRBD1 (6 bases). V was pared by 5 bases and J by 6 bases, with 16 bases between. From germline, CDR1 is MNHNY and CDR2 SVGAGI (reference sequence). The CDR3 contains 14 residues. This CDR3 is CASSNTGFEKTQYF. DNA for the CDR3: TGTGCCAGCAGTAACACAGGGTTTGAAAAGACCCAGTACTTC.

This clone appeared many times. The J gene is TRBJ1-4, the V gene TRBV29-1, with a tentative D call TRBD1 (5 bases). The CDR3 has 12 amino acids. The V and J ends lost 1 base and 7 bases respectively, with 7 bases between them. Germline CDR1 and CDR2: SQVTM and ANQGSEA. The CDR3 loop is CSVEGGREKLFF. The CDR3 DNA reads as TGCAGCGTTGAAGGGGGCCGTGAAAAACTGTTTTTT.

There are a few counts of this clone. This sequence joins TRBV5-1 and TRBJ1-4; D may be TRBD1 (5 bases). The V end was cut by 6 bases, the J end by 7 bases, with 16 bases between. Germline CDR1 SGHRS, CDR2 YFSETQ. The CDR3 loop spans 14 amino acids. CDR3 DNA: TGCGCCAGCAATCCTGACCCTCAGGGTGAAAAACTGTTTTTT. It yields the protein CASNPDPQGEKLFF.

This clone has at least ten counts. CDR3 in DNA: TGTGCCAGCAGTTTTGGGACTAGCGGGACCTACGAGCAGTACTTC. Protein: CASSFGTSGTYEQYF. The chain carries TRBV27 and TRBJ2-7; 13 bases are shared with TRBD2. The CDR3 consists of 15 residues. Germline V lookup: CDR1 MNHEY, CDR2 SMNVEV (reference sequence). With V trimmed by 3 bases and J by 2 bases, 1 base remained unmatched.

This clone has just a few counts. The gene calls are TRBV7-2 and TRBJ1-1; D possibly corresponds to TRBD1 (5 bases). Germline V gene sequence: CDR1 SGHTA, CDR2 FQGNSA. The CDR3 covers 15 residues. V lost 5 bases and J 0 bases, leaving 13 bases between the germline ends. The CDR3 nucleotides read TGTGCCAGCAGCCAGGGTTCGGGGGTGAACACTGAAGCTTTCTTT. It specifies CASSQGSGVNTEAFF.

This clone was recorded many times. The gene calls are TRBV5-1 and TRBJ2-2; TRBD1 agrees at 9 bases. The CDR3 totals 17 residues. Germline CDR1 is SGHRS and CDR2 is YFSETQ. V lost 0 bases to trimming and J lost 6 bases; unmatched junction nucleotides: 9. The CDR3 region has the DNA TGCGCCAGCAGCTTGGCCGGAGGGACAGGGTTGGCCGGGGAGCTGTTTTTT. Translation: CASSLAGGTGLAGELFF.

This clone was picked up a small number of times. This CDR3 is CASSEMGARGRDTEAFF. The CDR3 region has the DNA TGTGCCAGCAGTGAAATGGGGGCCAGGGGTAGGGACACTGAAGCTTTCTTT. The chain combines TRBV25-1 with TRBJ1-1, with D possibly TRBD1 on 6 matching bases. Per germline, CDR1 MGHDK and CDR2 SYGVNS. Trimming removed 2 bases at V and 3 bases at J, with 19 bases between. The CDR3 consists of 17 residues.

The table lists this clone with a few counts. The V call is TRBV2, the J call TRBJ2-1; D gene ambiguous. Germline CDR1 SNHLY, CDR2 FYNNEI. This CDR3 has 11 amino acids. Trimming took 5 bases from V and 10 from J, leaving 9 bases between them. The CDR3 here is CASSQNLEQFF. The CDR3 DNA follows: TGTGCCAGCAGTCAGAATTTAGAGCAGTTCTTC.

This clone came up a few times. The V gene is TRBV11-2, the J gene TRBJ2-2; the match to TRBD2 covers 8 bases. CDR1 and CDR2 from the germline V gene are SGHAT and FQNNGV. The CDR3 is 14 amino acids. V lost 3 bases and J lost 7; bases outside the gene matches: 4. The CDR3 DNA is TGTGCCAGCAGCTTCAAGCGGGAGTTCGGGGAGCTGTTTTTT. Translated, it gives CASSFKREFGELFF.

Only a few counts were recorded for this clone. The rearrangement uses TRBV7-9 and TRBJ2-1; D remains ambiguous. Per the germline V gene, CDR1 is SEHNR and CDR2 is FQNEAQ (reference sequence). CDR3 length: 15 amino acids. V was shortened by 6 bases and J by 0 bases, with 12 bases between the two germline ends. CDR3 amino acids: CASSSQQSSYNEQFF. CDR3 DNA: TGTGCCAGCAGTTCCCAACAAAGCTCCTACAATGAGCAGTTCTTC.

This clone was detected many times. V and J are TRBV7-9 and TRBJ2-1, with 10 bases matching TRBD2. The V gene's germline CDR1 is SEHNR and CDR2 FQNEAQ (reference sequence). CDR3 size: 14 residues. V was clipped by 9 bases and J by 1 base; unmatched bases: 3. This chain's CDR3 is CASTTSGSYNEQFF. The CDR3 DNA sequence: TGTGCCAGTACGACTAGCGGGTCCTACAATGAGCAGTTCTTC. The full variable domain, completed using reference TRBV7-9 and TRBJ2-1, is DTGVSQNPRHKITKRGQNVTFRCDPISEHNRLYWYRQTLGQGPEFLTYFQNEAQLEKSRLLSDRFSAERPKGSFSTLEIQRTEQGDSAMYLCASTTSGSYNEQFFGPGTRLTVL.

This clone occurred a few times. The V call is TRBV4-1, the J call TRBJ2-7, with D possibly matching TRBD2 (5 bases). CDR1 MGHRA and CDR2 YSYEKL come from the germline V gene. The CDR3 extends over 17 amino acids. Trimming removed 1 base from V and 2 bases from J, with 18 bases in between. The CDR3 spells CASSQVLPGRSTYEQYF. As DNA, the CDR3 is TGCGCCAGCAGCCAAGTATTGCCGGGAAGGTCCACCTACGAGCAGTACTTC.

The sample holds a few counts of this clone. The V gene is TRBV30, the J gene TRBJ2-7, with 8 bases lining up with TRBD1. The length of the CDR3 is 13 residues. Germline trimming cut 1 base from V and 3 bases from J; bases unmatched to any gene: 2. The V gene's germline CDR1 is GTSNPN and CDR2 SVGIG (reference sequence). CDR3 DNA: TGTGCCTGGAGTGGGACAGGGAACTACGAGCAGTACTTC. Its translation: CAWSGTGNYEQYF. Drawing the rest from reference TRBV30 and TRBJ2-7, the complete variable domain is SQTIHQWPATLVQPVGSPLSLECTVEGTSNPNLYWYRQAAGRGLQLLFYSVGIGQISSEVPQNLSASRPQDRQFILSSKKLLLSDSGFYLCAWSGTGNYEQYFGPGTRLTVT.

The rearrangement uses TRBV5-1 and TRBJ2-7, with 10 bases aligning to TRBD1. The CDR3 has 15 residues. Germline-derived CDR1 and CDR2 are SGHRS and YFSETQ. The ends lost 0 bases at V and 7 bases at J; junction bases unmatched: 7. CDR3 region: CASSLGGQGLQEQYF. In DNA, the CDR3 is TGCGCCAGCAGCTTGGGGGGACAGGGGCTGCAAGAGCAGTACTTC.

This chain joins TRBV19 and TRBJ1-4; the match to TRBD1 covers 8 bases. The CDR3 totals 14 residues. The V segment lost 6 bases and the J segment 5 bases; nucleotides outside the gene matches: 5. Germline assignment: CDR1 LNHDA and CDR2 SQIVND (reference sequence). The CDR3 protein is CASRTGTGNEKLFF. DNA of the CDR3: TGTGCCAGTAGAACGGGGACAGGAAATGAAAAACTGTTTTTT.

A few counts support this clone. The V gene is TRBV7-2, the J gene TRBJ2-4; TRBD2 matches at 9 bases. The germline V gene encodes CDR1 SGHTA and CDR2 FQGNSA. The ends lost 2 bases at V and 6 bases at J; junction bases unmatched: 11. The CDR3 is 17 residues long. The CDR3 protein is CASSLKGAGGPVNIQYF. CDR3 DNA: TGTGCCAGCAGCTTAAAAGGGGCGGGAGGGCCGGTAAACATTCAGTACTTC.

This clone was detected ten times or more. The rearrangement uses TRBV28 and TRBJ2-7; maybe TRBD2 (6 bases). The CDR3 length is 15 residues. CDR1 is MDHEN, CDR2 SYDVKM, per germline. V lost 6 bases and J 0 bases, leaving 15 bases between the germline ends. CDR3 in DNA: TGTGCCAGCAGACGGACCTGGGACTCCTCCTACGAGCAGTACTTC. Protein product: CASRRTWDSSYEQYF.

This clone came up a few times. The rearrangement joins TRBV9 to TRBJ1-1; D call uncertain. V was shortened by 2 bases and J by 3 bases, with 8 bases between the two germline ends. The germline CDR1 and CDR2 sequences are SGDLS and YYNGEE. The CDR3 spans 13 residues. The CDR3 reads CASSVKRDTEAFF. In DNA, the CDR3 is TGTGCCAGCAGCGTTAAGAGGGACACTGAAGCTTTCTTT.

The V call is TRBV28, the J call TRBJ2-6, with D perhaps TRBD2 (6 bases). V lost 5 bases and J 2 bases, leaving 16 bases between the germline ends. In germline, CDR1 is MDHEN, CDR2 SYDVKM. The CDR3 is made up of 17 amino acids. Here the CDR3 DNA reads TGTGCCAGCAGTGCCCCCGACGGGAGCCCTGGGGCCAACGTCCTGACTTTC. The encoded protein is CASSAPDGSPGANVLTF.

This clone was observed many times. The chain employs TRBV7-3 and TRBJ2-1, with TRBD2 matching over 7 bases. The trim removed 0 bases at V and 7 bases at J, leaving 6 bases unmatched. The V gene's germline CDR1 is SGHTA and CDR2 FQGTGA. This CDR3 has 15 amino acids. This chain's CDR3 is CASSLTMRGGNEQFF. Written as DNA, the CDR3 is TGTGCCAGCAGCTTAACTATGCGGGGAGGGAATGAGCAGTTCTTC.

This clone was picked up a small number of times. This CDR3 reads CASSGLGTGMETQYF. CDR3 in DNA: TGTGCCAGCAGCGGACTCGGGACAGGGATGGAGACCCAGTACTTC. The V and J genes are TRBV5-4 and TRBJ2-5; 9 bases map to TRBD1. The CDR3 runs to 15 residues. Germline CDR1 is SGHNT and CDR2 is YYREEE (reference sequence). J gave up 5 bases and V 4 bases, and 9 bases lay outside the gene matches.

This clone has just a few counts. The chain is built from TRBV28 and TRBJ2-1, with D possibly matching TRBD1 (5 bases). The V gene's germline CDR1 is MDHEN and CDR2 SYDVKM. This CDR3 comprises 14 residues. Trimming stripped 6 bases from V and 3 bases from J, with 12 bases between. The chain's CDR3 is CASRTAVFYNEQFF. The CDR3, as DNA: TGTGCCAGCAGGACAGCAGTGTTCTACAATGAGCAGTTCTTC.

This clone was observed a few times. J is TRBJ1-5 and V is TRBV18, with TRBD1 matching over 8 bases. The CDR3 has 18 amino acids. Trimming cost V 3 bases and J 6 bases; bases outside gene matches: 16. Germline V CDR1 and CDR2: KGHSH, LQKENI. CDR3 amino acids: CASSPYAPGQDVSQPQHF. DNA for the CDR3: TGTGCCAGCTCACCGTATGCTCCGGGACAGGATGTCTCTCAGCCCCAGCATTTT.

This clone was counted between two and nine times. The genes are TRBV30 and TRBJ2-3; 10 bases line up with TRBD2. This CDR3 comprises 14 residues. Germline V lookup: CDR1 GTSNPN, CDR2 SVGIG (reference sequence). V trimming: 3 bases; J trimming: 6 bases; junction bases outside the gene matches: 6. CDR3: CAWRPAGGRDTQYF. The CDR3 bases are TGTGCCTGGAGGCCAGCGGGAGGGAGGGATACGCAGTATTTT.